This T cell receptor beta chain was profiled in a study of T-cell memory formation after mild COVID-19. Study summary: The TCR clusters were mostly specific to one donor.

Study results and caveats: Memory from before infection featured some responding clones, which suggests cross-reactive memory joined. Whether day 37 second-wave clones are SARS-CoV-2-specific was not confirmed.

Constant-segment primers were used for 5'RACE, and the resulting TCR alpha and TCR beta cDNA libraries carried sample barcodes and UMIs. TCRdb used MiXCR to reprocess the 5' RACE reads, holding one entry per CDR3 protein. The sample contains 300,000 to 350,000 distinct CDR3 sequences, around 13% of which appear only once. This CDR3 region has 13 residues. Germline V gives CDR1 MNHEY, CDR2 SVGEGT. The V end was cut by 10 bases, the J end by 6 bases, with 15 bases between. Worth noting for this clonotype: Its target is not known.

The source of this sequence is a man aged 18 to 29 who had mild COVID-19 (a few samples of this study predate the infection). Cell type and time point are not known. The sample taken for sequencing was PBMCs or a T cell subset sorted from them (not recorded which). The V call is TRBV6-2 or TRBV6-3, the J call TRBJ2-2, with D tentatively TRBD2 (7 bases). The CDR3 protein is CATGGGVPGELFF. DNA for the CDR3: TGTGCCACCGGAGGGGGGGTCCCCGGGGAGCTGTTTTTT.